This entry lists 20 T cell receptor beta chains sequenced from one sample in a study of blood T cell repertoires in COVID-19. Assay: immunoSEQ multiplex PCR; the TCRdb copy retains only in-frame clones and omits some. The data show 120,000 or so clones, with roughly 90% seen just once and roughly 4.5% held by the top ten. Sequencing was done on a sample of peripheral blood. These receptor sequences come from a man in his 60s with COVID-19, enrolled during active disease.

J is TRBJ2-7 and V is TRBV4-1, with 13 nucleotides matching TRBD2. This CDR3 has 18 amino acids. Germline V gene sequence: CDR1 MGHRA, CDR2 YSYEKL. Trimming removed 4 bases from V and 1 base from J; junction bases left unmatched: 10. CDR3 coding DNA: TGCGCCAGCAGCCGCACATTCGGGACTAGCGGGGTATCCTACGAGCAGTACTTC. Translating it yields CASSRTFGTSGVSYEQYF.

The V call is TRBV6-5, the J call TRBJ1-2, with D perhaps matching TRBD1 (6 bases). The CDR3 has 14 amino acids. Trimming took 8 bases from V and 5 from J, leaving 18 bases between them. The germline gives CDR1 MNHEY, CDR2 SVGAGI. CDR3 protein: CASRLQGSEYGYTF. The CDR3 DNA sequence: TGTGCCAGCCGATTACAGGGTTCAGAATATGGCTACACCTTC.

This rearrangement joins TRBV29-1 to TRBJ2-4; 9 nucleotides match TRBD2. The CDR3 runs 15 residues. V lost 0 bases, J lost 2 bases, and 2 bases stayed unmatched. CDR1 SQVTM and CDR2 ANQGSEA come from the germline V gene. CDR3 nucleotide sequence: TGCAGCGTTGAAGATCTAGCGGGAACCAAAAACATTCAGTACTTC. It specifies CSVEDLAGTKNIQYF.

This rearrangement joins TRBV9 to TRBJ1-3, with 9 bases matching TRBD1. Germline loops: CDR1 SGDLS, CDR2 YYNGEE. Germline trimming cut 6 bases from V and 5 bases from J; bases unmatched to any gene: 3. The CDR3 extends over 13 amino acids. The CDR3 here is CASNTGGRNTIYF. The CDR3 DNA follows: TGTGCCAGCAACACAGGGGGCAGAAACACCATATATTTT.

The genes are TRBV29-1 and TRBJ2-7, with no clear D. The CDR3 consists of 13 residues. The V end was cut by 6 bases, the J end by 5 bases, with 17 bases between. Germline lookup yields CDR1 SQVTM and CDR2 ANQGSEA. CDR3 bases: TGCAGCGTGTTGCTCTCCCTAAGAAACGAGCAGTACTTC. This gives the protein CSVLLSLRNEQYF.

V is TRBV18 and J is TRBJ1-5, with D possibly matching TRBD1 (6 bases). Germline V gives CDR1 KGHSH, CDR2 LQKENI. V lost 3 bases and J 7 bases, leaving 13 bases between the germline ends. This CDR3 spans 14 amino acids. The CDR3 region has the DNA TGTGCCAGCTCACCGGGCAGGGGATACCAGCCCCAGCATTTT. Encoded protein: CASSPGRGYQPQHF.

The chain carries TRBV5-5 and TRBJ1-6; D unclear. Trimming removed 0 bases at V and 7 bases at J, with 11 bases between. Germline V gives CDR1 SGHKS, CDR2 YYEKEE (reference sequence). The CDR3 has 15 amino acids. The CDR3 protein is CASSLGPRGNSPLHF. DNA of the CDR3: TGTGCCAGCAGCTTGGGGCCGAGAGGGAATTCACCCCTCCACTTT.

The V call is TRBV7-2, the J call TRBJ2-1, with TRBD2 identical over 11 bases. J gave up 4 bases and V 5 bases, and 4 bases lay outside the gene matches. The CDR3 is 15 residues long. CDR1 is SGHTA and CDR2 is FQGNSA in the germline V gene. CDR3 loop: CASSATSGTYNEQFF. The CDR3, as DNA: TGTGCCAGCAGCGCGACTAGCGGGACTTACAATGAGCAGTTCTTC.

V and J are TRBV19 and TRBJ1-4; 7 nucleotides align to TRBD1. CDR1 is LNHDA, CDR2 SQIVND, per germline (reference sequence). The CDR3 length is 14 residues. Trimming removed 6 bases from V and 8 bases from J; junction bases left unmatched: 9. The CDR3 DNA reads as TGTGCCAGTAGCCACCGGGACAGCCAAGAAAAACTGTTTTTT. It specifies CASSHRDSQEKLFF.

The CDR3 region is CATSDTGLAGLYNEQFF. CDR3 in DNA: TGTGCCACCAGTGACACGGGACTAGCGGGCCTCTACAATGAGCAGTTCTTC. The rearrangement links TRBV24-1 to TRBJ2-1; 12 nucleotides align to TRBD2. CDR1 is KGHDR, CDR2 SFDVKD, per germline. The CDR3 consists of 17 residues. V dropped 4 bases and J dropped 3; count of bases not matched to a gene: 6.

This clone was picked up a small number of times. For the CDR3, the DNA is TGTGCCAGCAGCGTAGTTGCAGGGGGCACCGGGGAGCTGTTTTTT. It specifies CASSVVAGGTGELFF. The V and J genes are TRBV9 and TRBJ2-2; 7 bases match TRBD1. J was trimmed by 4 bases and V by 0 bases; bases with no gene match: 3. The CDR3 runs 15 residues. CDR1 is SGDLS and CDR2 is YYNGEE in the germline V gene. The complete variable domain, with remaining parts taken from reference TRBV9 and TRBJ2-2, reads DSGVTQTPKHLITATGQRVTLRCSPRSGDLSVYWYQQSLDQGLQFLIQYYNGEERAKGNILERFSAQQFPDLHSELNLSSLELGDSALYFCASSVVAGGTGELFFGEGSRLTVL.

The chain is built from TRBV7-3 and TRBJ2-5; 7 nucleotides agree with TRBD2. The junction had 3 bases not matched to a gene; V was cut back by 2 bases and J by 3 bases. The germline V gene encodes CDR1 SGHTA and CDR2 FQGTGA. This CDR3 spans 14 amino acids. The CDR3: CASSLQGGEETQYF. The CDR3 DNA sequence: TGTGCCAGCAGCTTACAGGGAGGGGAAGAGACCCAGTACTTC.

The gene calls are TRBV15 and TRBJ2-5; no firm D call. Trimming cost V 3 bases and J 2 bases, with 10 bases left between them. CDR1 is LNHNV and CDR2 is YYDKDF in the germline V gene (reference sequence). There are 14 residues in the CDR3. CDR3 protein: CATSRPTRQETQYF. In DNA form, the CDR3 reads TGTGCCACCAGCAGGCCAACCAGGCAAGAGACCCAGTACTTC.

The count of this clone is one. This chain uses TRBV19 with TRBJ2-1; perhaps TRBD1 as D (6 bases). V was shortened by 3 bases and J by 0 bases, with 12 bases between the two germline ends. The CDR3 spans 16 residues. Germline V CDR1 and CDR2: LNHDA, SQIVND (reference sequence). The CDR3 bases are TGTGCCAGTAGTATGGCAGGGGTCCGCTCCTACAATGAGCAGTTCTTC. Translated, it gives CASSMAGVRSYNEQFF.

The chain joins TRBV11-2 to TRBJ2-1, with 8 nucleotides matching TRBD1. The junction had 3 bases not matched to a gene; V was cut back by 7 bases and J by 4 bases. The CDR3 contains 13 residues. CDR1 is SGHAT, CDR2 FQNNGV, per germline. The CDR3 sequence: CASKTGGYNEQFF. The CDR3 coding sequence is TGTGCCAGCAAAACAGGGGGTTACAATGAGCAGTTCTTC.

This clone was detected only a few times. The genes are TRBV6-5 and TRBJ1-5; no clear D. Trimming removed 7 bases at V and 0 bases at J, with 7 bases between. The CDR3 covers 13 residues. Germline values: CDR1 MNHEY, CDR2 SVGAGI. The CDR3 nucleotides are TGTGCCAGCAACGCAGATAGCAATCAGCCCCAGCATTTT. Protein sequence: CASNADSNQPQHF.

The chain is built from TRBV2 and TRBJ1-1, with D perhaps TRBD1 (6 bases). The V gene's germline CDR1 is SNHLY and CDR2 FYNNEI. V was clipped by 6 bases and J by 8 bases, with 16 bases between them. The CDR3 loop spans 13 amino acids. The CDR3 nucleotides are TGTGCCAGCAGCGGTAGGGGCAGGGGAGAAGCTTTCTTT. Protein: CASSGRGRGEAFF.

This clone was seen a few times. The V gene is TRBV10-3, the J gene TRBJ2-7; the D is unclear. CDR1 is ENHRY, CDR2 SYGVKD, per germline. The CDR3 spans 9 residues. Trimming took off 11 bases at V and 5 bases at J, with 7 bases between the two ends. The CDR3 loop reads CAPRNEQYF. The CDR3 coding sequence is TGTGCCCCCAGGAACGAGCAGTACTTC.

This chain connects TRBV30 to TRBJ1-6, with TRBD1 as a possible D gene (6 bases). The germline V gene has CDR1 GTSNPN and CDR2 SVGIG (reference sequence). V was trimmed by 2 bases and J by 5 bases, leaving 10 bases between them. This CDR3 comprises 14 residues. The CDR3 region is CAWSTGQHNSPLHF. The CDR3 bases are TGTGCCTGGAGTACAGGACAGCATAATTCACCCCTCCACTTT.

This chain connects TRBV6-6 to TRBJ1-2, with 10 bases fitting TRBD1. Germline CDR1 reads MNHNY; CDR2 reads SVGAGI (reference sequence). V trimming: 5 bases; J trimming: 7 bases; junction bases outside the gene matches: 7. CDR3 size: 14 residues. The CDR3 here is CASSHGTGESGYTF. The CDR3 DNA sequence: TGTGCCAGCAGTCATGGGACAGGGGAGTCTGGCTACACCTTC.